These 10 T cell receptor beta chains came from one sample sequenced in a study of blood T cell repertoires in COVID-19. Some clones are missing from TCRdb's copy, which holds only in-frame ones; the method was immunoSEQ multiplex PCR. The sample yields about 370,000 clones, more than 85% seen once. The sample taken for sequencing was PBMCs or T cells enriched from blood (not recorded which). These receptor sequences come from a middle-aged woman who had been exposed to COVID-19.

The chain couples TRBV2 to TRBJ2-4; TRBD2 aligns across 11 bases. The J segment lost 3 bases and the V segment lost 8 bases, leaving 15 bases of the junction unmatched. CDR1 and CDR2 from the germline V gene are SNHLY and FYNNEI. The length of the CDR3 is 18 residues. This CDR3 reads CASSRSRRTSGLKNIQYF. The CDR3 DNA follows: TGTGCCAGCTCCCGATCTCGAAGGACTAGCGGGCTCAAAAACATTCAGTACTTC. Supplemented by reference TRBV2 and TRBJ2-4, the full variable domain reads EPEVTQTPSHQVTQMGQEVILRCVPISNHLYFYWYRQILGQKVEFLVSFYNNEISEKSEIFDDQFSVERPDGSNFTLKIRSTKLEDSAMYFCASSRSRRTSGLKNIQYFGAGTRLSVL.

Details on this clone: This CDR3 is also generated by other DNA sequences in the sample. CDR3 residues: CASSLGGRQDEKLFF. The CDR3, as DNA: TGTGCCAGCAGCCTAGGCGGGAGGCAGGATGAAAAACTGTTTTTT. The chain joins TRBV7-2 to TRBJ1-4; D gene unclear. CDR3 size: 15 residues. In germline, CDR1 is SGHTA, CDR2 FQGNSA. V was pared by 5 bases and J by 6 bases, with 16 bases between.

The chain is built from TRBV18 and TRBJ1-2; TRBD1 is a possible D gene (5 bases). In germline, CDR1 is KGHSH, CDR2 LQKENI. The ends were cut back, 11 bases at V and 3 bases at J, with 10 bases in the middle. This CDR3 contains 11 residues. The CDR3 here is CACREDYGYTF. CDR3 coding DNA: TGTGCCTGCAGGGAAGACTATGGCTACACCTTC. Variable domain in full (rest from reference TRBV18 and TRBJ1-2): NAGVMQNPRHLVRRRGQEARLRCSPMKGHSHVYWYRQLPEEGLKFMVYLQKENIIDESGMPKERFSAEFPKEGPSILRIQQVVRGDSAAYFCACREDYGYTFGSGTRLTVV.

The chain is built from TRBV7-2 and TRBJ2-3; D unclear. The CDR3 is 14 residues long. V was cut by 1 base and J by 0 bases, with 5 bases left in between. Per germline, CDR1 SGHTA and CDR2 FQGNSA. This CDR3 is CASSLDPSTDTQYF. CDR3 nucleotides: TGTGCCAGCAGCTTAGATCCTAGCACAGATACGCAGTATTTT.

This chain uses TRBV28 with TRBJ2-1; 7 bases line up with TRBD1. The germline CDR1 and CDR2 sequences are MDHEN and SYDVKM. The CDR3 consists of 12 residues. V shed 5 bases and J 7 bases; nucleotides not matched to a gene: 2. CDR3 protein: CASSMTGNEQFF. The CDR3 DNA follows: TGTGCCAGCAGTATGACAGGGAATGAGCAGTTCTTC.

V and J are TRBV4-1 and TRBJ2-3; tentative D call: TRBD2 (6 bases). This CDR3 spans 17 amino acids. The germline CDR1 and CDR2 sequences are MGHRA and YSYEKL. Trimming removed 0 bases from V and 2 bases from J, with 15 bases in between. The CDR3, as DNA: TGCGCCAGCAGCCAAGATGGTGCCGGGAGTGCCACAGATACGCAGTATTTT. It encodes CASSQDGAGSATDTQYF.

The chain has TRBV4-3 and TRBJ2-3; D is uncertain. CDR3 length: 14 residues. Germline V lookup: CDR1 LGHNA, CDR2 YSLEER. V dropped 8 bases and J dropped 0 bases, with 12 bases sitting between them. The CDR3 region is CASGAGPSTDTQYF. The CDR3 coding sequence is TGCGCCAGCGGTGCAGGTCCTAGCACAGATACGCAGTATTTT.

The chain recombines TRBV29-1 with TRBJ2-7; D is perhaps TRBD1 (5 bases). CDR3 length: 14 amino acids. Germline CDR1 and CDR2: SQVTM and ANQGSEA. Trimming removed 4 bases at V and 5 bases at J, with 18 bases between. In DNA form, the CDR3 reads TGCAGCGTTGCGATTCTAGGCAGGGCCGACGAGCAGTACTTC. Residues: CSVAILGRADEQYF.

This chain connects TRBV4-3 to TRBJ1-6; D unclear. CDR1 LGHNA and CDR2 YSLEER come from the germline V gene. Trimming took 0 bases from V and 14 from J, leaving 14 bases between them. This CDR3 has 14 amino acids. The CDR3 spells CASSQDNGGFSLHF. For the CDR3, the DNA is TGCGCCAGCAGCCAAGATAACGGAGGGTTCTCCCTCCACTTT.

The chain couples TRBV9 to TRBJ2-3; 8 bases line up with TRBD2. Losses at the gene ends were 0 bases for V and 2 bases for J; bases not matched to a gene: 5. Germline V CDR1 and CDR2: SGDLS, YYNGEE. The CDR3 covers 16 residues. CDR3: CASSVELAGPTDTQYF. Here the CDR3 DNA reads TGTGCCAGCAGCGTAGAGCTAGCGGGTCCCACAGATACGCAGTATTTT.